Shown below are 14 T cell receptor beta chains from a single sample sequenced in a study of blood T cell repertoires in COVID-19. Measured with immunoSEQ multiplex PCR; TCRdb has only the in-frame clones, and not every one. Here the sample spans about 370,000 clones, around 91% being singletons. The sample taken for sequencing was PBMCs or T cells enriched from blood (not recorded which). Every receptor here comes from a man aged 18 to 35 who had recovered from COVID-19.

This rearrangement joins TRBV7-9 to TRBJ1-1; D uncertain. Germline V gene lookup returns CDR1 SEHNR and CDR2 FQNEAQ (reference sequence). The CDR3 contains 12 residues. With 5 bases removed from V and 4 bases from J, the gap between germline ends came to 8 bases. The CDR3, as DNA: TGTGCCAGCAGCACCGAGAGCACTGAAGCTTTCTTT. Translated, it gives CASSTESTEAFF.

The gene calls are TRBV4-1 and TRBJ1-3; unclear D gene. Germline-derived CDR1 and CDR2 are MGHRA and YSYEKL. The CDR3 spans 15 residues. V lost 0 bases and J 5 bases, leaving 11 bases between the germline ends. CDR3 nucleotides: TGCGCCAGCAGCCAAGATGTGGGAGGGAGAAACACCATATATTTT. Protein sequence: CASSQDVGGRNTIYF.

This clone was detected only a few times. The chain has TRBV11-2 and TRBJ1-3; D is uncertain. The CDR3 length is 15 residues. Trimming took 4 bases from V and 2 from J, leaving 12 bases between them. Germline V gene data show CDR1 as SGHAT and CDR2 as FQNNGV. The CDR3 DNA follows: TGTGCCAGCAGCTCCGGGGAGGGTCCTGGAAACACCATATATTTT. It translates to CASSSGEGPGNTIYF.

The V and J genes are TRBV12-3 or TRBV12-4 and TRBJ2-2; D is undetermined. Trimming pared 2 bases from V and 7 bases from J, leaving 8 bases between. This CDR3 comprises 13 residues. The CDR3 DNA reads TGTGCCAGCAGTTTACGGTATAGCGGGGAGCTGTTTTTT. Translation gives CASSLRYSGELFF.

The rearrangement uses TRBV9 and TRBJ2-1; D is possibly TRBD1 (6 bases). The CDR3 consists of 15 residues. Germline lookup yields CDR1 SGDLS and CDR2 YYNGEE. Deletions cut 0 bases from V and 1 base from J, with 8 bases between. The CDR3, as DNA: TGTGCCAGCAGCGTAGGTGGACAGTCCTACAATGAGCAGTTCTTC. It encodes CASSVGGQSYNEQFF.

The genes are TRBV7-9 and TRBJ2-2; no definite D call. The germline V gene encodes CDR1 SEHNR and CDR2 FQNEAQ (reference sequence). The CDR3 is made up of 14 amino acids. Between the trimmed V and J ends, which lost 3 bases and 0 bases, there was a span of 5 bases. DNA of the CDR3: TGTGCCAGCAGCTTCCGGTCGAACACCGGGGAGCTGTTTTTT. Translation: CASSFRSNTGELFF.

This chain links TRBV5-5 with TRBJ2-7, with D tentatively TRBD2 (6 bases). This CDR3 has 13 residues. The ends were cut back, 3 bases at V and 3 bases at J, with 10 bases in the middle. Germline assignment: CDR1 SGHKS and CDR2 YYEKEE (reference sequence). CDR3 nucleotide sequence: TGTGCCAGCAGCTCTGGAGGGAACTACGAGCAGTACTTC. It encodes CASSSGGNYEQYF.

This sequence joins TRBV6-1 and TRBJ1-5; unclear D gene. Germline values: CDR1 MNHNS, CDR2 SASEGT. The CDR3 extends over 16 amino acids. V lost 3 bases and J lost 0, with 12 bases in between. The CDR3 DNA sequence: TGTGCCAGCAGTGATTTTACTTTGAGTAGCAATCAGCCCCAGCATTTT. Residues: CASSDFTLSSNQPQHF.

CDR3 nucleotides: TGTGCCAGCAGCCGGACAGTCTATGGCTACACCTTC. Its protein is CASSRTVYGYTF. The chain couples TRBV7-9 to TRBJ1-2, with D possibly being TRBD1 (6 bases). This CDR3 has 12 residues. V was pared by 5 bases and J by 4 bases, with 8 bases between. CDR1 SEHNR and CDR2 FQNEAQ come from the germline V gene (reference sequence).

The CDR3 DNA reads as TGCAGCGTTGAAGATCACAGGGAAGAGACCCAGTACTTC. This sequence encodes CSVEDHREETQYF. V and J are TRBV29-1 and TRBJ2-5; maybe TRBD1 (6 bases). The V gene's germline CDR1 is SQVTM and CDR2 ANQGSEA. This CDR3 comprises 13 residues. V was pared by 0 bases and J by 3 bases, with 8 bases between.

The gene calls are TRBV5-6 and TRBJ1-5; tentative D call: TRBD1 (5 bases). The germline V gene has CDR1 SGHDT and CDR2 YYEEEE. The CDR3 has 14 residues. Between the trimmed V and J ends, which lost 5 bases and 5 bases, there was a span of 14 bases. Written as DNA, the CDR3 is TGTGCCAGCAGTAGGGCTGGACACTATCAGCCCCAGCATTTT. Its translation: CASSRAGHYQPQHF. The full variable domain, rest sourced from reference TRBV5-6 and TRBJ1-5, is DAGVTQSPTHLIKTRGQQVTLRCSPKSGHDTVSWYQQALGQGPQFIFQYYEEEERQRGNFPDRFSGHQFPNYSSELNVNALLLGDSALYLCASSRAGHYQPQHFGDGTRLSIL.

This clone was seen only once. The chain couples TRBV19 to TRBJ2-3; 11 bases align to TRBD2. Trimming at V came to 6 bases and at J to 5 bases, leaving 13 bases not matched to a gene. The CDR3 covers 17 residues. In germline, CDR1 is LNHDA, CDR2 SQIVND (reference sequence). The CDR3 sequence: CASSPEGLAELGDTQYF. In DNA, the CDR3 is TGTGCCAGTAGCCCCGAGGGACTAGCGGAATTGGGAGATACGCAGTATTTT.

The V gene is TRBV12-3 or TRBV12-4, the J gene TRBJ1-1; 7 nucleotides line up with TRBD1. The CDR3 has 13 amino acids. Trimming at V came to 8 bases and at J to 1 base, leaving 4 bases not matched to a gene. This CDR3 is CASDRVGNTEAFF. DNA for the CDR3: TGTGCCAGCGACAGGGTCGGGAACACTGAAGCTTTCTTT.

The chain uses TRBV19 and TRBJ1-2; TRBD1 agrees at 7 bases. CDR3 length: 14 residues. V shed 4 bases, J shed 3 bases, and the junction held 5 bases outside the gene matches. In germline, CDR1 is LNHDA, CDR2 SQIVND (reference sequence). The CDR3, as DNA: TGTGCCAGTAGTAGGACAGGCCAATACTATGGCTACACCTTC. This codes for CASSRTGQYYGYTF.